The entry that follows covers one T cell receptor beta chain sequence. This sample was included in a study of blood T cells in healthy people across ages. A second PCR of about 7 to 12 cycles used a sample-barcoded 5' primer and a J-beta primer mix. Carrying 12 random nucleotides, a template-switch adaptor labeled each individual cDNA molecule. A single record per CDR3 protein comes from TCRdb applying MiXCR to the 5' RACE reads. The sample includes more than 1.4 million distinct CDR3 sequences, roughly 40% of them seen just once. Researchers isolated at least 7 million PBMCs per sample. The CDR3 extends over 11 amino acids. V was cut by 2 bases and J by 7 bases, with 5 bases left in between.

This TCR derives from a woman aged 18-30 years in good health. The chain joins TRBV12-3 or TRBV12-4 to TRBJ1-1, with D hard to call. Sequenced material: blood. This chain's CDR3 is CASSLQIEAFF. For the CDR3, the DNA is TGTGCCAGCAGTTTACAGATTGAAGCTTTCTTT.